Below, 21 T cell receptor beta chains from the same sample are listed, as sequenced in a study of PD-1 blockade in mismatch repair-deficient tumors. TCRdb's copy holds only in-frame clones and misses some; the assay was immunoSEQ multiplex PCR. The data show roughly 70,000 clones, 70% to 80% seen once. The sequences come from peripheral blood, collected 2 weeks after starting pembrolizumab. The source of these receptors is an adult with mismatch repair-deficient cancer.

This chain connects TRBV25-1 to TRBJ1-3, with unresolved D. Germline CDR1 MGHDK, CDR2 SYGVNS. CDR3 length equals 15 residues. V was cut by 4 bases and J by 0 bases, with 10 bases left in between. CDR3 loop: CASSGAADSGNTIYF. CDR3 in DNA: TGTGCCAGCAGTGGTGCTGCGGACTCTGGAAACACCATATATTTT.

The chain carries TRBV19 and TRBJ2-7, with 8 positions matching TRBD1. The CDR3 has 12 amino acids. V lost 6 bases to trimming and J lost 6 bases; unmatched junction nucleotides: 4. Per germline, CDR1 LNHDA and CDR2 SQIVND (reference sequence). CDR3 sequence (DNA): TGTGCCAGTAGGGACAGGGAGGCCGAGCAGTACTTC. It specifies CASRDREAEQYF.

The rearrangement joins TRBV6-1 to TRBJ1-3; TRBD1 is a possible D gene (6 bases). The V gene's germline CDR1 is MNHNS and CDR2 SASEGT. CDR3 length equals 13 residues. V was trimmed by 2 bases and J by 9 bases, leaving 11 bases between them. CDR3: CASSESGESTIYF. The CDR3, as DNA: TGTGCCAGCAGTGAATCAGGGGAAAGCACCATATATTTT.

The rearrangement joins TRBV9 to TRBJ2-1, with 9 bases that match TRBD1. The CDR3 has 15 amino acids. CDR1 is SGDLS, CDR2 YYNGEE, per germline. The trim removed 1 base at V and 6 bases at J, leaving 5 bases unmatched. This chain's CDR3 is CASSVLGTGSNEQFF. The CDR3 nucleotides are TGTGCCAGCAGCGTACTCGGGACAGGGAGCAATGAGCAGTTCTTC.

The genes are TRBV14 and TRBJ1-2; D ambiguous. Between the trimmed V and J ends, which lost 1 base and 4 bases, there was a span of 4 bases. Looked up from germline, CDR1 is SGHDN and CDR2 is FVKESK. This CDR3 contains 12 residues. The CDR3 DNA sequence: TGTGCCAGCAGCCAAGTCCCCTATGGCTACACCTTC. Protein: CASSQVPYGYTF.

V gene TRBV5-6 combines with J gene TRBJ2-1; TRBD2 matches at 15 bases. This CDR3 has 19 residues. With V trimmed by 4 bases and J by 2 bases, 10 bases remained unmatched. Germline V gene sequence: CDR1 SGHDT, CDR2 YYEEEE. For the CDR3, the DNA is TGTGCCAGCAGCACTCCGGGACTAGCGGGAGGTAGGGCCTACAATGAGCAGTTCTTC. Translating gives CASSTPGLAGGRAYNEQFF.

This rearrangement joins TRBV18 to TRBJ2-1; possibly TRBD1 for D (5 bases). The CDR3 extends over 15 amino acids. Per germline, CDR1 KGHSH and CDR2 LQKENI. V was clipped by 3 bases and J by 3 bases, with 12 bases between them. CDR3 bases: TGTGCCAGCTCACCCGCTGACAGCTTCTACAATGAGCAGTTCTTC. Its translation is CASSPADSFYNEQFF.

A few counts support this clone. CDR3 amino acids: CASSLGGGSGGGYNEQFF. The CDR3 bases are TGTGCCAGCAGCTTAGGAGGTGGGAGCGGGGGGGGTTACAATGAGCAGTTCTTC. The chain combines TRBV11-3 with TRBJ2-1; TRBD2 matches 10 bases. Germline V gene lookup returns CDR1 SGHNT and CDR2 YENEEA. Unmatched junction bases numbered 10, after V lost 1 base and J lost 4 bases. This CDR3 contains 18 residues.

This clone was detected a few times. The V call is TRBV6-4, the J call TRBJ2-3; D gene unclear. Germline V gene sequence: CDR1 MRHNA, CDR2 SNTAGT. V was trimmed by 6 bases and J by 4 bases, leaving 11 bases between them. CDR3 length: 13 residues. The CDR3 sequence: CASSKNYPDTQYF. The DNA for the CDR3 is TGTGCCAGCAGCAAGAACTACCCAGATACGCAGTATTTT.

The chain is built from TRBV21-1 and TRBJ2-5; the tabulated D call, TRBD2, remains unverified against the DNA. TRBV21-1 is labeled a pseudogene. The CDR3 runs 18 residues. DNA of the CDR3: TGTGCCAGCAGCAAAGGAGTCCCCAGCGGGATGGGCCAAGAGACCCAGTACTTC. Translation: CASSKGVPSGMGQETQYF.

V gene TRBV6-1 combines with J gene TRBJ2-3; tentative D call: TRBD2 (6 bases). V lost 5 bases, J lost 3 bases, and 15 bases lay in between. Germline V CDR1 and CDR2: MNHNS, SASEGT. CDR3 length: 15 residues. CDR3 in DNA: TGTGCCAGCAGTCCTGAGGTAGCGGAAACAGATACGCAGTATTTT. Its protein is CASSPEVAETDTQYF.

The rearrangement uses TRBV7-2 and TRBJ2-7; TRBD2 matches 11 bases. CDR1 is SGHTA, CDR2 FQGNSA, per germline. The CDR3 is 14 residues long. Trimming at V came to 5 bases and at J to 2 bases, leaving 2 bases not matched to a gene. The CDR3 bases are TGTGCCAGCAGCCCGACTAGCGGGGCCTACGAGCAGTACTTC. As protein: CASSPTSGAYEQYF.

V gene TRBV27 combines with J gene TRBJ2-2; D gene unclear. Trimming cost V 5 bases and J 0 bases, with 7 bases left between them. The CDR3 runs 14 residues. Germline loops: CDR1 MNHEY, CDR2 SMNVEV (reference sequence). In nucleotides, the CDR3 is TGTGCCAGCAGTACCCACGCGAACACCGGGGAGCTGTTTTTT. This gives the protein CASSTHANTGELFF.

This clone is a singleton in its sample. The chain combines TRBV6-5 with TRBJ2-7, with TRBD2 matching 7 bases. CDR3 length: 13 amino acids. Trimming removed 6 bases from V and 4 bases from J; junction bases left unmatched: 6. The germline CDR1 and CDR2 sequences are MNHEY and SVGAGI. CDR3 in amino acids: CASRGEGTYEQYF. The CDR3 DNA reads as TGTGCCAGCAGGGGGGAGGGTACTTACGAGCAGTACTTC.

This sequence joins TRBV11-2 and TRBJ2-2; 12 bases align to TRBD2. CDR3 length: 16 residues. Germline CDR1 and CDR2: SGHAT and FQNNGV. V was clipped by 8 bases and J by 5 bases; unmatched bases: 9. The chain's CDR3 is CASRQLGTSGTGELFF. The CDR3 DNA is TGTGCCAGCCGACAGCTCGGGACTAGCGGGACCGGGGAGCTGTTTTTT. The whole variable domain, filled in from reference TRBV11-2 and TRBJ2-2, reads EAGVAQSPRYKIIEKRQSVAFWCNPISGHATLYWYQQILGQGPKLLIQFQNNGVVDDSQLPKDRFSAERLKGVDSTLKIQPAKLEDSAVYLCASRQLGTSGTGELFFGEGSRLTVL.

The chain recombines TRBV5-4 with TRBJ2-3; 7 nucleotides align to TRBD2. Germline-derived CDR1 and CDR2 are SGHNT and YYREEE (reference sequence). The CDR3 is 14 residues long. V shed 1 base and J 2 bases; nucleotides not matched to a gene: 1. CDR3 in DNA: TGTGCCAGCAGCTTGCGACTAGCCACAGATACGCAGTATTTT. Its translation is CASSLRLATDTQYF.

This clone was observed a few times. V and J are TRBV7-9 and TRBJ2-1, with a tentative D call TRBD2 (5 bases). Germline CDR1 reads SEHNR; CDR2 reads FQNEAQ (reference sequence). Trimming removed 3 bases at V and 6 bases at J, with 6 bases between. CDR3 length equals 12 residues. DNA of the CDR3: TGTGCCAGCAGCTTCGGGATCAATGAGCAGTTCTTC. Translating it yields CASSFGINEQFF.

This clone was seen a single time. This rearrangement joins TRBV5-5 to TRBJ1-2; 9 bases are a match to TRBD1. The length of the CDR3 is 15 residues. Looked up from germline, CDR1 is SGHKS and CDR2 is YYEKEE (reference sequence). V lost 0 bases and J lost 4; bases outside the gene matches: 4. CDR3 DNA sequence: TGTGCCAGCAGCTTGGTCACAGGGGGCGCCTATGGCTACACCTTC. The encoded protein is CASSLVTGGAYGYTF.

V usage is TRBV5-1 and J usage is TRBJ2-1, with a weak D call TRBD2 (6 bases). Trimming cost V 6 bases and J 1 base, with 14 bases left between them. The CDR3 extends over 15 amino acids. CDR1 and CDR2 (germline): SGHRS, YFSETQ. Written as DNA, the CDR3 is TGCGCCAGCATGGACTTGCGGGGTTCCTACAATGAGCAGTTCTTC. It encodes CASMDLRGSYNEQFF. The full variable domain, its missing parts supplied by reference TRBV5-1 and TRBJ2-1, is KAGVTQTPRYLIKTRGQQVTLSCSPISGHRSVSWYQQTPGQGLQFLFEYFSETQRNKGNFPGRFSGRQFSNSRSEMNVSTLELGDSALYLCASMDLRGSYNEQFFGPGTRLTVL.

The chain employs TRBV14 and TRBJ1-1; the D gene is possibly TRBD1 (6 bases). Trimming pared 4 bases from V and 5 bases from J, leaving 14 bases between. This CDR3 region has 14 residues. Germline CDR1 is SGHDN and CDR2 is FVKESK. CDR3 amino acids: CASSPPQGPTEAFF. CDR3 nucleotides: TGTGCCAGCAGCCCCCCCCAGGGGCCTACTGAAGCTTTCTTT.

The rearrangement links TRBV9 to TRBJ2-1; 9 nucleotides line up with TRBD1. Germline V gene sequence: CDR1 SGDLS, CDR2 YYNGEE. The junction had 12 bases not matched to a gene; V was cut back by 2 bases and J by 9 bases. The length of the CDR3 is 16 residues. The CDR3, as DNA: TGTGCCAGCAGCGTTGGCCCGGGACAGGGAGGGGGTGAGCAGTTCTTC. Protein sequence: CASSVGPGQGGGEQFF.